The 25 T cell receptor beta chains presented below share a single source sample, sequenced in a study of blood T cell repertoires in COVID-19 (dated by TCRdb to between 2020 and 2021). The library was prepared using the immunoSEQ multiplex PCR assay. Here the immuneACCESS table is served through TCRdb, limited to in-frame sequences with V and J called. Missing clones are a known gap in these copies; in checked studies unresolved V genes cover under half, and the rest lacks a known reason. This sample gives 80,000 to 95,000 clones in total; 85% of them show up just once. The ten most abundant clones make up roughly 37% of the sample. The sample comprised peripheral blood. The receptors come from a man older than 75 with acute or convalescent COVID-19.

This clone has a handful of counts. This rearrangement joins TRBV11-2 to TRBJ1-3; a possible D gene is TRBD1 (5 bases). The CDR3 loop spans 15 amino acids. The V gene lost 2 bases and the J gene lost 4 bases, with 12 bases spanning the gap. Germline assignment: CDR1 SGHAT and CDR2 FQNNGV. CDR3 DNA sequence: TGTGCCAGCAGCTTAAATAGGGGTAGAGGAAACACCATATATTTT. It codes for CASSLNRGRGNTIYF.

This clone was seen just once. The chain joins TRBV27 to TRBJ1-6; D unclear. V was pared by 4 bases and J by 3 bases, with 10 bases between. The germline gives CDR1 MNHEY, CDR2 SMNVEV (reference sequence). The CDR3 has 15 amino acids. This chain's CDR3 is CASSSSGNYNSPLHF. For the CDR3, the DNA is TGTGCCAGCAGTTCCTCGGGGAACTATAATTCACCCCTCCACTTT.

CDR3 sequence: CASSWTRNTEAFF. The CDR3 nucleotides read TGCGCCAGCAGCTGGACACGGAACACTGAAGCTTTCTTT. V usage is TRBV5-1 and J usage is TRBJ1-1; a possible D gene is TRBD1 (5 bases). This CDR3 region has 13 residues. The V gene's germline CDR1 is SGHRS and CDR2 YFSETQ. V lost 3 bases and J 1 base, leaving 7 bases between the germline ends.

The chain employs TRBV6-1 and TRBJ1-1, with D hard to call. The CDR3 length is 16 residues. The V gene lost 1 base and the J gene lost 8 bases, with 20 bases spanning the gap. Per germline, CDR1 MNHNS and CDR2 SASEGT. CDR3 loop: CASSEGASAVWVEAFF. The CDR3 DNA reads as TGTGCCAGCAGTGAAGGGGCGAGTGCAGTGTGGGTGGAAGCTTTCTTT.

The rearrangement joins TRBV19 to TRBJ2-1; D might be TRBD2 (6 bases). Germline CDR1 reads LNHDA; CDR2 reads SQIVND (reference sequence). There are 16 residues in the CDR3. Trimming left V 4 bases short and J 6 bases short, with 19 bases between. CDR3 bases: TGTGCCAGTAGTAACAGTGGAGGGGTTTTCGGCAATGAGCAGTTCTTC. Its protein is CASSNSGGVFGNEQFF.

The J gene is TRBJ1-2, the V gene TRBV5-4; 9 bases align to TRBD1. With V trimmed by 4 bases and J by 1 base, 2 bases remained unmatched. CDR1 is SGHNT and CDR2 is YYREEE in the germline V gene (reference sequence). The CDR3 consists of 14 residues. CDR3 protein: CASSRTGVNYGYTF. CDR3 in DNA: TGTGCCAGCAGCAGGACAGGGGTTAACTATGGCTACACCTTC.

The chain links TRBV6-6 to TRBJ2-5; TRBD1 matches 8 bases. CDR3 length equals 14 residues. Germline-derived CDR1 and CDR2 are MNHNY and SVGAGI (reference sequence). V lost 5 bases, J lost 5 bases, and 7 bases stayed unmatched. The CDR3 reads CASSVTGAGETQYF. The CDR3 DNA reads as TGTGCCAGCAGTGTGACAGGGGCCGGGGAGACCCAGTACTTC.

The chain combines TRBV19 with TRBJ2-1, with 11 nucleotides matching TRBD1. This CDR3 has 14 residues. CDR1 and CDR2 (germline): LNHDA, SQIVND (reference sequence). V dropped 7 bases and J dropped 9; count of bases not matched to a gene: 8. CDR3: CASIGTGGSGEQFF. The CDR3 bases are TGTGCCAGTATCGGGACAGGGGGATCGGGTGAGCAGTTCTTC.

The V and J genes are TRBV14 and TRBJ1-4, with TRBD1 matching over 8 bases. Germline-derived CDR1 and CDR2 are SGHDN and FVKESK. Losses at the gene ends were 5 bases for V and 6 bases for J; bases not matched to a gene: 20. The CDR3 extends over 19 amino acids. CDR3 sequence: CASSKAPTSSTGVDEKLFF. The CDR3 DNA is TGTGCCAGCAGCAAAGCTCCAACCTCTTCGACAGGGGTCGATGAAAAACTGTTTTTT.

The CDR3 sequence is CSVVWPLGGSTDTQYF. The CDR3 DNA is TGCAGCGTCGTGTGGCCACTGGGAGGGAGCACAGATACGCAGTATTTT. The chain combines TRBV29-1 with TRBJ2-3; 7 nucleotides line up with TRBD2. The V gene end was trimmed by 6 bases and the J gene end by 0 bases; junction bases not matched to a gene: 12. This CDR3 has 16 residues. From germline, CDR1 is SQVTM and CDR2 ANQGSEA.

The CDR3 loop is CATSRDGGLQETQYF. CDR3 sequence (DNA): TGTGCCACCAGCAGAGACGGGGGACTACAAGAGACCCAGTACTTC. The genes are TRBV15 and TRBJ2-5, with TRBD2 matching 7 bases. CDR1 LNHNV and CDR2 YYDKDF come from the germline V gene (reference sequence). J was trimmed by 2 bases and V by 0 bases; bases with no gene match: 3. The CDR3 loop spans 15 amino acids.

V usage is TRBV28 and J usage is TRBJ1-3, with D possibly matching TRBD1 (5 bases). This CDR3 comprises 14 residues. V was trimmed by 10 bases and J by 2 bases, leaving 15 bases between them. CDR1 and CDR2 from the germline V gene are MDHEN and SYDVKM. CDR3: CATIRGGTGNTIYF. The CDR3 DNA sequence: TGTGCCACCATCCGCGGGGGAACTGGAAACACCATATATTTT.

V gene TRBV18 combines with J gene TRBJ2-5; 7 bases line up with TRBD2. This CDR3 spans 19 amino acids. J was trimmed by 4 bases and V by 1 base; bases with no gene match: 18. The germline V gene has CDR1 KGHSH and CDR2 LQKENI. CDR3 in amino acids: CASSPRPSSSGKVVETQYF. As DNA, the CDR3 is TGTGCCAGCTCACCACGACCCTCCTCGAGCGGGAAGGTGGTAGAGACCCAGTACTTC.

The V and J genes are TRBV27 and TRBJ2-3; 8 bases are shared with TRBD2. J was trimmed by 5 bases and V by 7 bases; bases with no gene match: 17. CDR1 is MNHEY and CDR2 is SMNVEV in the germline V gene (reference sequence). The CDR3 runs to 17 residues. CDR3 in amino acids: CASNLASGLDVVDTQYF. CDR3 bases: TGTGCCAGCAATCTTGCCTCGGGACTAGACGTCGTAGATACGCAGTATTTT.

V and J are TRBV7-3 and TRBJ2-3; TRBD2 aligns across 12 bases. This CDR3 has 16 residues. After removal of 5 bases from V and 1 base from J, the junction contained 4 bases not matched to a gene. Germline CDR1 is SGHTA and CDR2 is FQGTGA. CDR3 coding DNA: TGTGCCAGCAGCCCTGGGACTAGCGGGCGCACAGATACGCAGTATTTT. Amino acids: CASSPGTSGRTDTQYF.

The CDR3 loop is CASRPSSPSGYEQYF. The DNA of the CDR3 is TGTGCCAGCAGGCCTTCCTCTCCTAGCGGTTACGAGCAGTACTTC. The chain uses TRBV2 and TRBJ2-7; 7 bases line up with TRBD2. V lost 6 bases, J lost 4 bases, and 12 bases stayed unmatched. The V gene's germline CDR1 is SNHLY and CDR2 FYNNEI. The CDR3 loop spans 15 amino acids.

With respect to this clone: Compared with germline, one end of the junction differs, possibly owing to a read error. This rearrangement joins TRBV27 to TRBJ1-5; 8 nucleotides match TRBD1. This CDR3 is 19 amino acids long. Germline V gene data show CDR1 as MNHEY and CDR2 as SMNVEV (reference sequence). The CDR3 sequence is CARSLQMGRGRILSQPQHF. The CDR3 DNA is TGTGCCAGGAGTTTACAAATGGGCAGGGGGCGTATACTAAGTCAGCCCCAGCATTTT.

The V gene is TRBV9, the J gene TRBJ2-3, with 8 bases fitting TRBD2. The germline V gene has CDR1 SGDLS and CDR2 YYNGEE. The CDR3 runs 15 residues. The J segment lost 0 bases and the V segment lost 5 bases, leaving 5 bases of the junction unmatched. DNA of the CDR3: TGTGCCAGCAGAGAACTAGCGGCTAGCACAGATACGCAGTATTTT. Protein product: CASRELAASTDTQYF.

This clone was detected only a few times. As DNA, the CDR3 is TGCAGCGACCTCCGGACAGGGGAGTCTGGCTACACCTTC. Protein sequence: CSDLRTGESGYTF. V and J are TRBV29-1 and TRBJ1-2, with 9 bases fitting TRBD1. The CDR3 loop spans 13 amino acids. V was clipped by 7 bases and J by 7 bases; unmatched bases: 10. Germline loops: CDR1 SQVTM, CDR2 ANQGSEA.

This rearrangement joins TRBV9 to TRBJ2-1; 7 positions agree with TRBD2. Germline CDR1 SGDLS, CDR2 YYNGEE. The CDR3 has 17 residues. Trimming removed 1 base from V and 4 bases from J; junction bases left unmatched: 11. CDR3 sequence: CASSVNPGRNGYNEQFF. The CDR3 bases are TGTGCCAGCAGCGTAAACCCCGGGAGGAACGGTTACAATGAGCAGTTCTTC.

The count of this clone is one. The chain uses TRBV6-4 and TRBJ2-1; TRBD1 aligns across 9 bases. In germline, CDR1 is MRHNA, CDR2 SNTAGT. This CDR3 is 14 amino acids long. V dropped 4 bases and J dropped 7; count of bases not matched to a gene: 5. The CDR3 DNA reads TGTGCCAGCAGTGCACAGGGGGCGGGAAATGAGCAGTTCTTC. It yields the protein CASSAQGAGNEQFF.

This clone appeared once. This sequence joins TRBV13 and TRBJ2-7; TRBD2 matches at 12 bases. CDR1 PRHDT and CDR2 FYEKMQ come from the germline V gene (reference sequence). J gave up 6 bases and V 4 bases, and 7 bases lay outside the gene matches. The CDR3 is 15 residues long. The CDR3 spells CASSSGLAGPSEQYF. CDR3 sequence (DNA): TGTGCCAGCAGCTCCGGACTAGCGGGGCCCTCCGAGCAGTACTTC.

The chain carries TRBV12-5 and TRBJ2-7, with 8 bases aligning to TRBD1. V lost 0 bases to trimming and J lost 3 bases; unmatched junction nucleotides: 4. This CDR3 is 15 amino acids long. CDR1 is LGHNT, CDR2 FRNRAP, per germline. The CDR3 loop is CASGLVLGQGYEQYF. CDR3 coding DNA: TGTGCTAGTGGTTTGGTACTCGGACAGGGCTACGAGCAGTACTTC.

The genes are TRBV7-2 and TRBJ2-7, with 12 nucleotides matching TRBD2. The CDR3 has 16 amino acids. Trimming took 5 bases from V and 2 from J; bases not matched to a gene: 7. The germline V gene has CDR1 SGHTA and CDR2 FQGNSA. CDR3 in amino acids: CASSAKLAGGPYEQYF. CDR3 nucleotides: TGTGCCAGCAGCGCAAAACTAGCGGGAGGTCCCTACGAGCAGTACTTC. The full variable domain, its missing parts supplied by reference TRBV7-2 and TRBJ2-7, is GAGVSQSPSNKVTEKGKDVELRCDPISGHTALYWYRQSLGQGLEFLIYFQGNSAPDKSGLPSDRFSAERTGGSVSTLTIQRTQQEDSAVYLCASSAKLAGGPYEQYFGPGTRLTVT.

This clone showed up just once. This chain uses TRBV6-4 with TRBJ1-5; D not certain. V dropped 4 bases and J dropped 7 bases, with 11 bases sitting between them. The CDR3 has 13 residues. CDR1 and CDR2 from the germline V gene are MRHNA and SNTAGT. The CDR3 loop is CASSGYPGQPQHF. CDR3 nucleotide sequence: TGTGCCAGCAGTGGTTATCCGGGGCAGCCCCAGCATTTT.